This TCR beta chain originates from a study of cytomegalovirus exposure and HLA in healthy donors. A multiplex PCR was run with 60 Vbeta primers and 13 Jbeta primers. Method: immunoSEQ multiplex PCR; TCRdb's copy keeps in-frame clones and lacks some. The top ten hold 5% to 6% of the sample, which has just under 250,000 clones, 82% seen once. This clone was observed a few times. The V gene lost 6 bases and the J gene lost 0 bases, with 18 bases spanning the gap. Germline CDR1 ENHRY, CDR2 SYGVKD. The CDR3 totals 17 residues. The V and J genes are TRBV10-3 and TRBJ1-3; no reliable D call. This receptor was taken from a woman between 40 and 55 years old in good health and CMV-seropositive. Material for sequencing was PBMCs. For the CDR3, the DNA is TGTGCCATCAGCCCAAACCGGAGTTTGACCTCTGGAAACACCATATATTTT. Translated: CAISPNRSLTSGNTIYF.